The 5 T cell receptor beta chains below were found in one sample sequenced in a study of cytomegalovirus exposure and HLA in healthy donors. The PCR contained 60 Vbeta and 13 Jbeta primers. Using immunoSEQ multiplex PCR, the repertoire was profiled, and TCRdb retains in-frame clones only, with some absent. The sample contains approximately 170,000 clones, roughly 81% of which appear only once. The source material was PBMCs. The receptors shown here come from a woman aged 30 to 39 in good health and CMV-seropositive.

This clone showed up just once. The V and J genes are TRBV7-2 and TRBJ2-7; TRBD2 matches 9 bases. This CDR3 spans 14 amino acids. The V segment lost 4 bases and the J segment 6 bases; nucleotides outside the gene matches: 7. Germline assignment: CDR1 SGHTA and CDR2 FQGNSA. DNA for the CDR3: TGTGCCAGCAGCTCGATAGCGGGAGCGGGCGAGCAGTACTTC. Translated, it gives CASSSIAGAGEQYF.

The genes are TRBV7-9 and TRBJ2-1, with TRBD1 identical over 9 bases. V lost 1 base to trimming and J lost 6 bases; unmatched junction nucleotides: 7. CDR1 is SEHNR and CDR2 is FQNEAQ in the germline V gene (reference sequence). CDR3 length equals 16 residues. The CDR3 bases are TGTGCCAGCAGCTTAGTTGGGACAGGGAGGGTCAATGAGCAGTTCTTC. Its translation: CASSLVGTGRVNEQFF.

This chain links TRBV27 with TRBJ2-1; 12 bases map to TRBD2. This CDR3 region has 15 residues. J gave up 5 bases and V 5 bases, and 4 bases lay outside the gene matches. Germline loops: CDR1 MNHEY, CDR2 SMNVEV (reference sequence). CDR3 loop: CASSPGLAGHNEQFF. The CDR3 region has the DNA TGTGCCAGCAGTCCGGGACTAGCGGGCCACAATGAGCAGTTCTTC.

With regard to this clone: A junction boundary mismatches the germline segment, possibly from a read error. The sample carries other DNA sequences with the same CDR3. The V gene is TRBV7-9, the J gene TRBJ2-2; 10 bases line up with TRBD2. Germline loops: CDR1 SEHNR, CDR2 FQNEAQ (reference sequence). The CDR3 is 16 amino acids. The CDR3 coding sequence is TGTTCCAGCAGCCTAGGACTAGCGGAGAACACCGGGGAGCTGTTTTTT. Protein: CSSSLGLAENTGELFF.

The chain has TRBV11-2 and TRBJ2-7, with D perhaps matching TRBD2 (6 bases). The V end lost 5 bases, the J end lost 6 bases, and 11 bases lay between the germline ends. The CDR3 runs 12 residues. Germline CDR1 and CDR2: SGHAT and FQNNGV. CDR3: CASSAGRGEQYF. The CDR3 DNA sequence: TGTGCCAGCAGCGCGGGACGGGGCGAGCAGTACTTC.